This T cell receptor (beta chain) was recorded in a study of beta chain features in type 1 diabetes. CD45RO/CCR7/CD25/CD127/CD95/CD27 sorting isolated CD4+ naive, central memory, regulatory and stem cell-like memory cells. This clone was seen only a few times. Its antigen is unknown. Findings and limits, study-wide: In all four CD4+ subsets, TCRB CDR3 length was significantly, moderately reduced in type 1 diabetes.

The entirety of the isolated RNA underwent reverse transcription, so expressed TCRB transcripts were sequenced. Profiling relied on immunoSEQ multiplex PCR, and the TCRdb table lists in-frame clones only, not all of them. Found here are 130,000 or so clones, approximately 9% of them singletons; the top ten hold about 0.7%. With 6 bases clipped from V and 2 bases from J, the junction kept 7 bases outside the gene matches. Germline loops: CDR1 MNHEY, CDR2 SVGAGI. The CDR3 sequence is 15 residues long. Specimen: central memory CD4+ T cells from blood. This receptor was obtained from a man in his thirties or forties with type 1 diabetes. The chain is built from TRBV6-5 and TRBJ1-5; 7 bases align to TRBD1. CDR3 bases: TGTGCCAGCAGAACTAACAGGGGTGGCAATCAGCCCCAGCATTTT. Its translation: CASRTNRGGNQPQHF.